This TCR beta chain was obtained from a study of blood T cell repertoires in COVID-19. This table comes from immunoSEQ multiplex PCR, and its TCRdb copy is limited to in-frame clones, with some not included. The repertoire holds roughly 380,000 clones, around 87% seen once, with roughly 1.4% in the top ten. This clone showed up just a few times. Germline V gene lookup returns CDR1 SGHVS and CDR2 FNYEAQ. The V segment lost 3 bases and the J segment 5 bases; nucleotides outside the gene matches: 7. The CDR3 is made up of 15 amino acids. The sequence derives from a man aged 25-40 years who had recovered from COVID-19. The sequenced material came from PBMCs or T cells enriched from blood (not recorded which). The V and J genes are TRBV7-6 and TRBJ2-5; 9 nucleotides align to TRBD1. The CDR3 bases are TGTGCCAGCAGCTTGATCGGGACAGGGATGGAGACCCAGTACTTC. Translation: CASSLIGTGMETQYF. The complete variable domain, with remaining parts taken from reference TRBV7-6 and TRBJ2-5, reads GAGVSQSPRYKVTKRGQDVALRCDPISGHVSLYWYRQALGQGPEFLTYFNYEAQQDKSGLPNDRFSAERPEGSISTLTIQRTEQRDSAMYRCASSLIGTGMETQYFGPGTRLLVL.